A selection of T cell receptor beta chains follows, all from one sample in a study of technical replicates of blood from a handful of donors. Profiling relied on immunoSEQ multiplex PCR, and the TCRdb table lists in-frame clones only, not all of them. The repertoire holds fewer than 100,000 clones, with approximately 94% as singletons. The sample comprised T cells isolated from PBMCs. These receptors were taken from a human donor in good health. CDR3s include the opening cysteine and the closing phenylalanine or tryptophan. D genes are given only for firm matches. Part of the rows lack a size; the others show once, few, many or a class for expanded clones.

NA	TRBD1	TRBV28	TRBJ1-2	TGTGCCAGCAACCCTAGGACAGGAGGCTACACCTTC	CASNPRTGGYTF
NA	TRBD1	TRBV7-9	TRBJ1-5	TGTGCCAGCAGCTCAGCGGGGACAGGGATTGGCGGCAATCAGCCCCAGCATTTT	CASSSAGTGIGGNQPQHF
NA	NA	TRBV5-4	TRBJ1-2	TGTGCCAGCAGCTTGCAGGATCCCCTCGGCTACACCTTC	CASSLQDPLGYTF
NA	TRBD2	TRBV10-2	TRBJ2-7	TGCGCCAGCAGTGATCGTGCAGCGGGAGAGCTTTTCTCCTACGAGCAGTACTTC	CASSDRAAGELFSYEQYF
few	NA	TRBV7-3	TRBJ2-3	TGTGCCAGCAGCTTATTGGGCCGCACAGATACGCAGTATTTT	CASSLLGRTDTQYF
NA	TRBD2	TRBV5-1	TRBJ2-1	TGCGCCAGCAGCTTGTGGCTAGCGGGCTACAATGAGCAGTTCTTC	CASSLWLAGYNEQFF
NA	NA	TRBV6-6	TRBJ2-1	TGTGCCAGCAGTTACTCGGGGGGCTACAATGAGCAGTTCTTC	CASSYSGGYNEQFF
once	NA	TRBV7-9	TRBJ2-7	TGTGCCAGCAGCTTATTTCAGGGCGAGCGCTCCTACGAGCAGTACTTC	CASSLFQGERSYEQYF
NA	NA	TRBV4-1	TRBJ1-2	TGCGCCAGCAGCTCAGGACGGGAATCAGTATATGGCTACACCTTC	CASSSGRESVYGYTF
NA	TRBD2	TRBV9	TRBJ2-1	TGTGCCAGCAGCGTCACGGGGGCTAGCGGGAGCCATGAGCAGTTCTTC	CASSVTGASGSHEQFF
NA	NA	TRBV19	TRBJ1-1	TGTGCCAGTAGTATCCGCGCCTATCAGGACACTGAAGCTTTCTTT	CASSIRAYQDTEAFF
NA	TRBD1	TRBV30	TRBJ1-6	TGTGCCTGGAGTCCCTTTGGACAGGGAAAGTCACCCCTCCACTTT	CAWSPFGQGKSPLHF
NA	NA	TRBV10-3	TRBJ2-1	TGTGCCATCAAGCTATCTAGCGCCTCCTACAATGAGCAGTTCTTC	CAIKLSSASYNEQFF
NA	NA	TRBV18	TRBJ1-5	TGTGCCAGCTCACCCGGGGAGCAGCCCCAGCATTTT	CASSPGEQPQHF
NA	NA	TRBV19	TRBJ1-1	TGTGCCAGTAGTCCTGACAGGAATATCAGGAACACTGAAGCTTTCTTT	CASSPDRNIRNTEAFF
NA	NA	TRBV15	TRBJ2-2	TGTGCCACCAGCAGAGAGCGGGATGTCACCGGGGAGCTGTTTTTT	CATSRERDVTGELFF
NA	NA	TRBV6-5	TRBJ2-1	TGTGCCAGCAGTTGGAGGAGCAATGAGCAGTTCTTC	CASSWRSNEQFF
NA	TRBD1	TRBV7-9	TRBJ1-5	TGTGCCAGCAGCTCCCGGGACAGGGATCAGCCCCAGCATTTT	CASSSRDRDQPQHF
NA	NA	TRBV11-3	TRBJ2-6	TGTGCCAGCAGCTTCCAGGACAGCCACTCTGGGGCCAACGTCCTGACTTTC	CASSFQDSHSGANVLTF
NA	NA	TRBV19	TRBJ2-1	TGTGCCAGTAGTACCCCCCCACTAACGGCTGCTAGGAATGAGCAGTTCTTC	CASSTPPLTAARNEQFF
NA	TRBD1	TRBV6-5	TRBJ1-4	TGTGCCAGCAGTAGGACAGGGGGGGTGATGGAAAAACTGTTTTTT	CASSRTGGVMEKLFF
NA	TRBD1	TRBV7-2	TRBJ1-2	TGTGCCAGCAGCTTCGGGTTGGCTCAGGGGGCCTATGGCTACACCTTC	CASSFGLAQGAYGYTF
NA	NA	TRBV6-1	TRBJ2-5	TGTGCCAGCAGTTTGACATCTCACCTCCAAGAGACCCAGTACTTC	CASSLTSHLQETQYF
NA	TRBD2	TRBV2	TRBJ2-1	TGTGCCAGCCGCACGGGACTAGCGGGATACAATGAGCAGTTCTTC	CASRTGLAGYNEQFF
NA	TRBD2	TRBV28	TRBJ2-3	TGTGCCAGCAGAGCGCGACTAGCGGGGTTCACAGATACGCAGTATTTT	CASRARLAGFTDTQYF
NA	TRBD1	TRBV5-1	TRBJ1-1	TGCGCCAGCAGCTTGGGGACAGGGGAAGCTTTCTTT	CASSLGTGEAFF
NA	TRBD2	TRBV2	TRBJ2-1	TGTGCCAGCAGTGGTCCCGGGACTAGCGGCTACAATGAGCAGTTCTTC	CASSGPGTSGYNEQFF
NA	NA	TRBV5-8	TRBJ2-4	TGTGCCAGCAGACGCCGTCCCGTAACAGGAGCCAAAAACATTCAGTACTTC	CASRRRPVTGAKNIQYF
NA	NA	TRBV11-2	TRBJ1-2	TGTGCCAGCAGCCTCGACAGAGATTATGGCTACACCTTC	CASSLDRDYGYTF
NA	NA	TRBV29-1	TRBJ2-7	TGCAGCGTGAATACAGGGACCTACGAGCAGTACTTC	CSVNTGTYEQYF
NA	NA	TRBV6-5	TRBJ2-4	TGTGCCAGCAGTTTGTGGGTCCAGGGGCAAAACATTCAGTACTTC	CASSLWVQGQNIQYF
NA	TRBD2	TRBV5-4	TRBJ2-2	TGTGCCAGCAGCTTGGAAGGACTAGCGGGCCAGGCCGGGGAGCTGTTTTTT	CASSLEGLAGQAGELFF
NA	TRBD1	TRBV28	TRBJ1-4	TGTGCCAGCAGTGCCGTACAGGGGGACCGTGAAAAACTGTTTTTT	CASSAVQGDREKLFF
NA	NA	TRBV9	TRBJ2-1	TGTGCCAGCAGCTACGATAGCTCCTACAATGAGCAGTTCTTC	CASSYDSSYNEQFF
NA	NA	TRBV27	TRBJ1-2	TGTGCCAGCAGGGAACGAGGGACACAACCGTTCTATGGCTACACCTTC	CASRERGTQPFYGYTF
once	NA	TRBV6-5	TRBJ2-1	TGTGCCAGCAGTGCAGACCCGGGACACAACAATGAGCAGTTCTTC	CASSADPGHNNEQFF
NA	NA	TRBV28	TRBJ2-1	TGTGCCAGCAGCCTCCTGAGCTCCTACAATGAGCAGTTCTTC	CASSLLSSYNEQFF
NA	NA	TRBV5-6	TRBJ1-1	TGTGCCAGCACCTTGAGGGGCAGGAGGGGAGACGACACTGAAGCTTTCTTT	CASTLRGRRGDDTEAFF
NA	TRBD1	TRBV6-5	TRBJ1-1	TGTGCCAGCAGTCCTCAGACAGGGGGCGCGACTGAAGCTTTCTTT	CASSPQTGGATEAFF
NA	NA	TRBV7-2	TRBJ2-3	TGTGCCAGCAGCTCAGAGGAAGTCCAAAGCACAGATACGCAGTATTTT	CASSSEEVQSTDTQYF
NA	NA	TRBV6-5	TRBJ1-1	TGTGCCAGCAGTTCTTTCCGTGAAGCTTTCTTT	CASSSFREAFF
once	TRBD2	TRBV5-1	TRBJ2-2	TGCGCCAGCAGCTCAGCGGGGGGGAACACCGGGGAGCTGTTTTTT	CASSSAGGNTGELFF
NA	TRBD1	TRBV2	TRBJ2-7	TGTGCCAGCAGGGTCTCCGAACAGGGGACCAAATACGAGCAGTACTTC	CASRVSEQGTKYEQYF
NA	NA	TRBV7-9	TRBJ1-3	TGTGCCAGCAGCGGAGACCGGGAACCCGTAAACACCATATATTTT	CASSGDREPVNTIYF
NA	TRBD1	TRBV28	TRBJ2-7	TGTGCCAGCAACTCATACCGGGACAGGACCTACGAGCAGTACTTC	CASNSYRDRTYEQYF
NA	NA	TRBV9	TRBJ1-5	TGTGCCAGCAGCGCGGGGGACAGCAATCAGCCCCAGCATTTT	CASSAGDSNQPQHF
NA	TRBD1	TRBV9	TRBJ1-3	TGTGCCAGCAGCGTATACGACAGGGGGGGAAACACCATATATTTT	CASSVYDRGGNTIYF
NA	NA	TRBV15	TRBJ2-5	TGTGCCACCAGCACCGGGACTGAAGGGGAGACCCAGTACTTC	CATSTGTEGETQYF
NA	TRBD2	TRBV12-5	TRBJ2-5	TGTGCTAGTGGTGCCTCTAGCGGGATGGAGACCCAGTACTTC	CASGASSGMETQYF
NA	TRBD2	TRBV7-2	TRBJ2-3	TGTGCCAGCAACCAACTAGCGGGAGGAGGTGGAGATACGCAGTATTTT	CASNQLAGGGGDTQYF
NA	TRBD1	TRBV10-3	TRBJ2-7	TGTGCCATCAGTGTAGACAGGGATTTCTACGAGCAGTACTTC	CAISVDRDFYEQYF
NA	NA	TRBV25-1	TRBJ1-2	TGTGCCAGCAGTGAACAGGGGTACTATGGCTACACCTTC	CASSEQGYYGYTF
NA	NA	TRBV5-4	TRBJ1-3	TGTGCCAGCAGCTTCTCCCAGGGTGGAAACACCATATATTTT	CASSFSQGGNTIYF
NA	TRBD2	TRBV9	TRBJ2-1	TGTGCCAGCAGCCGGACTAGCAGCGATGAGCAGTTCTTC	CASSRTSSDEQFF
NA	TRBD1	TRBV28	TRBJ2-7	TGTGCCAGCAGTTACGAGGGGGACAGGGGGCAGTACGAGCAGTACTTC	CASSYEGDRGQYEQYF
NA	TRBD2	TRBV28	TRBJ2-1	TGTGCCAGCAACAAGCGGGACCCCTACAATGAGCAGTTCTTC	CASNKRDPYNEQFF
NA	NA	TRBV4-1	TRBJ1-5	TGCGCCAGCAGCCAAGTACAGTTTAGCAATCAGCCCCAGCATTTT	CASSQVQFSNQPQHF
NA	TRBD2	TRBV19	TRBJ2-7	TGTGCCAGTAGTATAGGCGGACTAGCGGGACATACCTCCTACGAGCAGTACTTC	CASSIGGLAGHTSYEQYF